The 20 T cell receptor beta chains below come from one sample, sequenced in a study of technical replicates of blood from four donors. Sequencing was performed with immunoSEQ multiplex PCR; in TCRdb, only in-frame clones are kept and a portion is missing. The sample shows approximately 75,000 clones, approximately 97% of them seen only once. Sample: T cells isolated from PBMCs. The receptor set was obtained from a human donor in good health.

The chain uses TRBV28 and TRBJ1-5; D unresolved. The germline gives CDR1 MDHEN, CDR2 SYDVKM. The CDR3 length is 15 residues. Trimming left V 3 bases short and J 1 base short, with 10 bases between. Written as DNA, the CDR3 is TGTGCCAGCAGTTTCGCTCGTCGGAGCAATCAGCCCCAGCATTTT. It encodes CASSFARRSNQPQHF.

In nucleotides, the CDR3 is TGTGCCAGCAGGCGGGGGGGCACTGAAGCTTTCTTT. It encodes CASRRGGTEAFF. The chain has TRBV6-5 and TRBJ1-1; the D gene is possibly TRBD1 (5 bases). This CDR3 contains 12 residues. With 6 bases removed from V and 4 bases from J, the gap between germline ends came to 9 bases. Germline CDR1 is MNHEY and CDR2 is SVGAGI.

The J gene is TRBJ1-5, the V gene TRBV9; D may be TRBD1 (5 bases). This CDR3 has 14 residues. Germline V lookup: CDR1 SGDLS, CDR2 YYNGEE. The V end was cut by 3 bases, the J end by 5 bases, with 12 bases between. In nucleotides, the CDR3 is TGTGCCAGCAGCGCAGGGACGGGGGATCAGCCCCAGCATTTT. Protein product: CASSAGTGDQPQHF.

V gene TRBV7-9 combines with J gene TRBJ2-1; D perhaps matches TRBD2 (6 bases). Germline V gene lookup returns CDR1 SEHNR and CDR2 FQNEAQ (reference sequence). V dropped 0 bases and J dropped 6 bases, with 9 bases sitting between them. This CDR3 spans 14 amino acids. The CDR3 region has the DNA TGTGCCAGCAGCTTAGCGCGGGAAGGCAATGAGCAGTTCTTC. This codes for CASSLAREGNEQFF.

The sample holds one count of this clone. The chain couples TRBV4-3 to TRBJ1-4; a weak D match, TRBD1 (5 bases). The germline V and J ends were trimmed by 3 bases and 8 bases, with 7 bases remaining between them. This CDR3 is 12 amino acids long. CDR1 is LGHNA, CDR2 YSLEER, per germline. The CDR3 region is CASSQAGEKLFF. Written as DNA, the CDR3 is TGCGCCAGCAGCCAGGCAGGGGAAAAACTGTTTTTT.

The chain links TRBV5-1 to TRBJ2-6; unclear D gene. V gave up 2 bases and J gave up 2 bases, with 11 bases separating them. Germline CDR1 SGHRS, CDR2 YFSETQ. CDR3 length equals 16 residues. The CDR3 coding sequence is TGCGCCAGCAGCTTTCTCGTCGAGACTGGGGCCAACGTCCTGACTTTC. Translated: CASSFLVETGANVLTF.

The rearrangement joins TRBV9 to TRBJ2-1, with TRBD2 matching 12 bases. The germline gives CDR1 SGDLS, CDR2 YYNGEE. CDR3 length: 15 amino acids. The ends lost 4 bases at V and 4 bases at J; junction bases unmatched: 3. CDR3 DNA sequence: TGTGCCAGCAGCATTCTAGCGGGAGGGTACAATGAGCAGTTCTTC. Its protein is CASSILAGGYNEQFF.

The table lists this clone with a count of one. This chain links TRBV30 with TRBJ2-1; tentative D call: TRBD2 (6 bases). This CDR3 contains 13 residues. Looked up from germline, CDR1 is GTSNPN and CDR2 is SVGIG (reference sequence). Trimming removed 0 bases from V and 10 bases from J, with 13 bases in between. CDR3 in amino acids: CAWSVSGSEEQFF. CDR3 coding DNA: TGTGCCTGGAGTGTGAGCGGGTCAGAGGAGCAGTTCTTC.

In nucleotides, the CDR3 is TGTGCCAGCAGTTTCTCTACCTACAATGAGCAGTTCTTC. Residues: CASSFSTYNEQFF. The genes are TRBV27 and TRBJ2-1, with unresolved D. Germline V gives CDR1 MNHEY, CDR2 SMNVEV (reference sequence). Trimming stripped 3 bases from V and 2 bases from J, with 5 bases between. The CDR3 runs 13 residues.

The chain is built from TRBV13 and TRBJ2-3; possibly TRBD2 for D (5 bases). V shed 5 bases and J shed 0 bases, with 15 bases lying between them. Germline CDR1 reads PRHDT; CDR2 reads FYEKMQ (reference sequence). This CDR3 is 16 amino acids long. CDR3 amino acids: CASSPSSSKSTDTQYF. CDR3 DNA: TGTGCCAGCAGCCCATCGTCTAGCAAGAGCACAGATACGCAGTATTTT.

This rearrangement joins TRBV27 to TRBJ1-2; D ambiguous. The V end lost 5 bases, the J end lost 3 bases, and 10 bases lay between the germline ends. This CDR3 is 13 amino acids long. The germline gives CDR1 MNHEY, CDR2 SMNVEV (reference sequence). The CDR3, as DNA: TGTGCCAGCAGTCCTAGACTTTACTATGGCTACACCTTC. Translating it yields CASSPRLYYGYTF.

This clone was detected once. The chain carries TRBV7-9 and TRBJ2-7, with a weak D call TRBD2 (5 bases). This CDR3 region has 13 residues. The ends were cut back, 6 bases at V and 6 bases at J, with 15 bases in the middle. CDR1 and CDR2 from the germline V gene are SEHNR and FQNEAQ (reference sequence). In DNA form, the CDR3 reads TGTGCCAGCAGTTTGGGTAGCGCACGCGAGCAGTACTTC. Encoded protein: CASSLGSAREQYF.

V is TRBV6-6 and J is TRBJ2-2; D is possibly TRBD2 (5 bases). Trimming cost V 7 bases and J 4 bases, with 13 bases left between them. Germline-derived CDR1 and CDR2 are MNHNY and SVGAGI (reference sequence). The CDR3 loop spans 14 amino acids. DNA of the CDR3: TGTGCCAGCAACGAGGGTTCGTTCACCGGGGAGCTGTTTTTT. It yields the protein CASNEGSFTGELFF.

In this sample, this clone turned up once. The V call is TRBV30, the J call TRBJ2-1, with 11 positions matching TRBD2. CDR1 and CDR2 (germline): GTSNPN, SVGIG (reference sequence). The CDR3 runs 16 residues. V lost 6 bases to trimming and J lost 4 bases; unmatched junction nucleotides: 11. In nucleotides, the CDR3 is TGTGCCTGTTATACTAGCGGGAGTGAGCTATACAATGAGCAGTTCTTC. It encodes CACYTSGSELYNEQFF.

This chain connects TRBV29-1 to TRBJ1-5; D gene ambiguous. V dropped 7 bases and J dropped 2 bases, with 24 bases sitting between them. This CDR3 spans 17 amino acids. Germline CDR1 SQVTM, CDR2 ANQGSEA. CDR3 coding DNA: TGCAGCGCCCAAAACCCTCCTGAGGGTCAGGGCAATCAGCCCCAGCATTTT. It is translated as CSAQNPPEGQGNQPQHF.

The chain has TRBV6-5 and TRBJ2-1; 7 bases agree with TRBD1. Germline loops: CDR1 MNHEY, CDR2 SVGAGI. The CDR3 spans 12 residues. J was trimmed by 14 bases and V by 4 bases; bases with no gene match: 8. CDR3 region: CASSFPTGDKFF. In nucleotides, the CDR3 is TGTGCCAGCAGTTTTCCTACAGGGGACAAGTTCTTC.

The rearrangement joins TRBV4-1 to TRBJ2-7; 8 bases are shared with TRBD2. This CDR3 spans 15 amino acids. Germline trimming cut 3 bases from V and 2 bases from J; bases unmatched to any gene: 6. The germline V gene encodes CDR1 MGHRA and CDR2 YSYEKL. The CDR3 region is CASSHLTSATYEQYF. CDR3 in DNA: TGCGCCAGCAGCCACCTGACTAGCGCAACCTACGAGCAGTACTTC.

The rearrangement links TRBV4-1 to TRBJ2-3; 13 positions agree with TRBD2. V was clipped by 1 base and J by 3 bases; unmatched bases: 4. The CDR3 length is 17 residues. CDR1 and CDR2 from the germline V gene are MGHRA and YSYEKL. CDR3 nucleotides: TGCGCCAGCAGCCAAGTGAGGACTAGCGGGAGAACAGATACGCAGTATTTT. Its protein product is CASSQVRTSGRTDTQYF.

The DNA of the CDR3 is TGTGCCACCTGGGACAGCATGAACACTGAAGCTTTCTTT. Encoded protein: CATWDSMNTEAFF. This sequence joins TRBV27 and TRBJ1-1, with TRBD1 matching 7 bases. The V segment lost 10 bases and the J segment 0 bases; nucleotides outside the gene matches: 5. The CDR3 covers 13 residues. The germline gives CDR1 MNHEY, CDR2 SMNVEV (reference sequence).

The V gene is TRBV28, the J gene TRBJ1-1; D may be TRBD1 (5 bases). The CDR3 totals 15 residues. Germline loops: CDR1 MDHEN, CDR2 SYDVKM. The V end lost 4 bases, the J end lost 0 bases, and 12 bases lay between the germline ends. DNA of the CDR3: TGTGCCAGCAGTTCCCAGACAGTTATGAACACTGAAGCTTTCTTT. It specifies CASSSQTVMNTEAFF.